These 9 T cell receptor beta chains originate from one sample sequenced in a study of identical twins. TCRdb itself ran the 5' RACE reads through MiXCR, one entry per CDR3 protein. Of some 270,000 distinct CDR3 sequences listed, around 8.8% were seen once; the top ten hold less than 4%. This sample also belongs to another study, concerning yellow fever vaccine responses in identical twins.

The sample consisted of CD8+ T cells sorted from blood. The receptors shown here come from a woman in her late teens or twenties in good health.

This clonotype was observed a handful of times. The chain links TRBV4-1 to TRBJ2-7; D is unclear. CDR1 and CDR2 from the germline V gene are MGHRA and YSYEKL. Trimming took off 3 bases at V and 0 bases at J, with 12 bases between the two ends. CDR3 size: 15 residues. As DNA, the CDR3 is TGCGCCAGCAGCCACAAGTTAGCAGCCTCCTACGAGCAGTACTTC. This gives the protein CASSHKLAASYEQYF.

V gene TRBV5-6 combines with J gene TRBJ2-5, with a tentative D call TRBD2 (6 bases). Trimming stripped 4 bases from V and 1 base from J, with 20 bases between. Germline V gives CDR1 SGHDT, CDR2 YYEEEE. The CDR3 runs 17 residues. The CDR3 is CASSRAATRHLQETQYF. The CDR3 nucleotides are TGTGCCAGCAGCCGCGCCGCGACTAGGCACCTCCAAGAGACCCAGTACTTC.

In its sample, this clonotype was seen a few times. V and J are TRBV7-9 and TRBJ2-5; 8 nucleotides line up with TRBD2. Losses at the gene ends were 5 bases for V and 1 base for J; bases not matched to a gene: 9. The CDR3 totals 16 residues. In germline, CDR1 is SEHNR, CDR2 FQNEAQ (reference sequence). The CDR3 DNA reads as TGTGCCAGCAGCCCCCCCGCGGGGGGCTTCCAAGAGACCCAGTACTTC. Its translation: CASSPPAGGFQETQYF.

This rearrangement joins TRBV12-3 or TRBV12-4 to TRBJ2-3; D not certain. The CDR3 runs to 14 residues. V lost 1 base, J lost 4 bases, and 9 bases lay in between. The CDR3 is CASSLEGYADTQYF. The CDR3 DNA is TGTGCCAGCAGTTTAGAAGGGTATGCAGATACGCAGTATTTT.

The chain uses TRBV7-2 and TRBJ2-5; TRBD2 might be the D (5 bases). The ends were cut back, 3 bases at V and 0 bases at J, with 8 bases in the middle. The CDR3 runs to 14 residues. Germline values: CDR1 SGHTA, CDR2 FQGNSA. As DNA, the CDR3 is TGTGCCAGCAGCTTGGAGGCTTACCAAGAGACCCAGTACTTC. Amino acid sequence: CASSLEAYQETQYF.

J is TRBJ2-2 and V is TRBV7-2; a possible D gene is TRBD2 (6 bases). The CDR3 sequence is 15 residues long. CDR1 SGHTA and CDR2 FQGNSA come from the germline V gene. V gave up 1 base and J gave up 4 bases, with 10 bases separating them. The DNA for the CDR3 is TGTGCCAGCAGCTTAGTCGGGAGTATCACCGGGGAGCTGTTTTTT. Protein: CASSLVGSITGELFF. The whole variable domain, filled in from reference TRBV7-2 and TRBJ2-2, reads GAGVSQSPSNKVTEKGKDVELRCDPISGHTALYWYRQSLGQGLEFLIYFQGNSAPDKSGLPSDRFSAERTGGSVSTLTIQRTQQEDSAVYLCASSLVGSITGELFFGEGSRLTVL.

The sample holds a few counts of this clonotype. The chain carries TRBV5-1 and TRBJ2-1; D is perhaps TRBD1 or TRBD2 (5 bases each). CDR3 length: 17 residues. In germline, CDR1 is SGHRS, CDR2 YFSETQ. Trimming removed 1 base at V and 0 bases at J, with 14 bases between. CDR3 nucleotide sequence: TGCGCCAGCAGCTTGTCCGGGGCGACGTTCTCCTACAATGAGCAGTTCTTC. This sequence encodes CASSLSGATFSYNEQFF.

This clonotype appeared a few times. The gene calls are TRBV7-8 and TRBJ2-5, with 7 bases matching TRBD2. V was clipped by 6 bases and J by 1 base; unmatched bases: 2. The V gene's germline CDR1 is SGHVS and CDR2 FQNEAQ. CDR3 length equals 13 residues. CDR3 sequence reads: CASRGGSQETQYF. CDR3 sequence (DNA): TGTGCCAGCAGGGGGGGGTCCCAAGAGACCCAGTACTTC.

This clonotype was observed a few times. The rearrangement uses TRBV6-2 or TRBV6-3 and TRBJ2-1, with D perhaps given as TRBD1 or TRBD2 (5 bases each). The CDR3 is 15 amino acids. Between the trimmed V and J ends, which lost 3 bases and 7 bases, there was a span of 16 bases. CDR1 and CDR2 (germline): MNHEY, SVGEGT. In DNA, the CDR3 is TGTGCCAGCAGTTATTTGGGGACCCCCGGTAATGAGCAGTTCTTC. Amino acid sequence: CASSYLGTPGNEQFF.